Here is one T cell receptor (beta chain) with its context. It has no known antigen specificity. No much larger clonotype is one base removed from it; base qualities were not supplied. These data are taken from a study of cytomegalovirus exposure and HLA in healthy donors (dated 2017 in TCRdb). General notes on the study: According to a later analysis, the 110 or so validation repertoires were produced on the same platform as the approximately 610 repertoires of the first cohort. The study aimed to test whether cataloging public T cell receptors could reveal signatures of past pathogen exposure. Besides the first cohort of about 730 subjects, a separate validation cohort made up of 120 different subjects was used. To predict cytomegalovirus infection status, the study combined high-throughput TCR immunosequencing, statistical association of individual TCRs with disease status, and machine learning. What the research found in general, with its limitations: Three of the identified cytomegalovirus-associated TCR beta chains were confirmed in vitro to be specific for cytomegalovirus antigens. While some public TCRs were present in many individuals, most TCR sequences turned up only very rarely across donors. A later analysis lacked HLA typing for the validation cohort, so it scored co-occurrence in that cohort across all 110 or so repertoires. A total of 150 or so TCR beta chains were listed by the study as associated with cytomegalovirus. The classifier was reported to diagnose cytomegalovirus status with high specificity and sensitivity in both the original and validation cohorts. Of the cluster scores, roughly 95% were above 0 in a later analysis, which found that TCRs clustered in the first cohort also tended to co-occur in the approximately 110 validation repertoires. The authors suggested that the approach could potentially be extended to other disease states and immunological phenotypes.

The donors were included in the validation cohort of approximately 120 subjects, a group kept apart from the 666-subject first cohort. The library was made by the immunoSEQ multiplex PCR assay. The source study handled its data this way. A statistical classification framework was built to diagnose cytomegalovirus status from the catalog of TCR beta chain sequences. This is the immuneACCESS table as TCRdb keeps it, with only in-frame sequences that have V and J called. A part of the clones is gone; compared with another copy, unresolved V genes explain less than half, and the rest is unexplained. D and trimming were read from the DNA, whereas the V and J calls and clone size are those reported in that table. Here the sample has roughly 43,000 clones; 93% occur a single time. Clones ranked in the top ten supply 2.1% of the sample. Sample: PBMCs. The receptor's source is a woman aged 18 to 35 in good health and CMV-seronegative.

In nucleotides, the sequence is TGTGCCAGCACCCGGAGGGGCGAAATGAACACTGAAGCTTTCTTT. Its amino acids are CASTRRGEMNTEAFF. The rearrangement joined TRBV5-5 to TRBJ1-1, and TRBD1 may be the D gene, going by 5 matching bases. The germline V gene (reference sequence) sets CDR1 to SGHKS and CDR2 to YYEKEE. The CDR3 runs 15 amino acids, cysteine and phenylalanine included. CDR3 DNA only is kept here, 45 bases in frame from base 1. V is pared back by 6 bases and J by 0 bases, with 15 bases lying between the germline termini.